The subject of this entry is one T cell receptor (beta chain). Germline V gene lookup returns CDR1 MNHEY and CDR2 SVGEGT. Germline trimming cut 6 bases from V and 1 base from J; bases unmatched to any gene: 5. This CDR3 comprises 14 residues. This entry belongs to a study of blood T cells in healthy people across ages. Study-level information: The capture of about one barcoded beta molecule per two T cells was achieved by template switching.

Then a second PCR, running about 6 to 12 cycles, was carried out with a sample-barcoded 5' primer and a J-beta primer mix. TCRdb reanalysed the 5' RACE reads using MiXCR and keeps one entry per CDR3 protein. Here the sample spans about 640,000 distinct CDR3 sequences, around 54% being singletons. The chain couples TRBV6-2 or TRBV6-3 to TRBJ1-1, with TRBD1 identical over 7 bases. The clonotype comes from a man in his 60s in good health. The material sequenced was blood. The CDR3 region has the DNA TGTGCCAGCAGCGGGGACAGCCGGAACACTGAAGCTTTCTTT. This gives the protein CASSGDSRNTEAFF.